This T cell receptor (beta chain) was retrieved from a study of blood T cell repertoires in COVID-19 (TCRdb year 2020). In the study overall: Samples from collaborators originated in the United States, Italy and Spain and spanned both the acute and convalescent phases of COVID-19. The material from the prospective study consisted of cDNA or gDNA derived from T cells, B-cell-depleted T cells, or PBMCs. The repertoires were released in a freely available public database meant as a resource for research on the immune response to SARS-CoV-2. Where HLA class I and class II types were available, the types were taken from metadata supplied by the sample provider, not from assay-based typing. Sample metadata almost always included a de-identified subject ID, COVID-19 status, age in years and sex. Samples came from the ongoing ImmuneRACE study (first 160 participants) plus 1,254 subjects from 6 global collaborators. Subjects who had been exposed to COVID-19, were actively infected with it, or had recovered from it provided the deeply sampled blood TCRbeta repertoires that made up the dataset.

Whole blood was collected in K2EDTA tubes by collaborating institutions according to the institutions' own protocols. For TCRbeta analysis, collaborators shipped samples in one of three forms: frozen whole blood, isolated PBMCs, or DNA extracted from either of those sample types. This clone has only a few counts. The antigen this receptor binds is unknown. It has no much larger one-base neighbor in the sample; base qualities were not kept. TCRbeta CDR3 regions were amplified from genomic DNA by means of the immunoSEQ Assay, a bias-controlled multiplex PCR. In the source study's methods: Within the assay, amplification of reference gene primers was used to estimate how many nucleated cells each sample contained. To quantify the absolute abundance of each unique TCRbeta CDR3 rearrangement, sequence reads were collapsed and filtered. For each sample, productive Simpson clonality was calculated as the square root of Simpson's diversity index over productive rearrangements. TCRdb retrieved this table from immuneACCESS and kept in-frame rearrangements only. Not all clones are present; in checked studies, unresolved V genes account for under half, and no reason is known for the remainder. That table furnishes V, J and clone size, whereas the DNA furnished D and trimming. The sample profile shows under 300,000 clones; roughly 77% of them were found once. The top ten hold over 3% of the sample.

The full study reports these points: How much clinical and demographic metadata was included differed by source and by participant, and the metadata was provided uncurated.

The receptor was derived from a woman over 75 with acute or convalescent COVID-19. Sequences were obtained from peripheral blood.

The CDR3 sequence is CASSGGAKNTGELFF. Here is the DNA: TGTGCCAGCTCAGGCGGGGCCAAGAACACCGGGGAGCTGTTTTTT. The chain links TRBV6-5 with TRBJ2-2, and perhaps TRBD2 as D gene, on 6 matching bases. As encoded in the germline V gene, CDR1 is MNHEY while CDR2 is SVGAGI. The CDR3 measures 15 amino acids from cysteine to phenylalanine. Only CDR3 DNA remains: 45 bases, in frame from the first base. V gives up 8 bases and J gives up 1 base, and the segment between their germline ends measures 14 bases.